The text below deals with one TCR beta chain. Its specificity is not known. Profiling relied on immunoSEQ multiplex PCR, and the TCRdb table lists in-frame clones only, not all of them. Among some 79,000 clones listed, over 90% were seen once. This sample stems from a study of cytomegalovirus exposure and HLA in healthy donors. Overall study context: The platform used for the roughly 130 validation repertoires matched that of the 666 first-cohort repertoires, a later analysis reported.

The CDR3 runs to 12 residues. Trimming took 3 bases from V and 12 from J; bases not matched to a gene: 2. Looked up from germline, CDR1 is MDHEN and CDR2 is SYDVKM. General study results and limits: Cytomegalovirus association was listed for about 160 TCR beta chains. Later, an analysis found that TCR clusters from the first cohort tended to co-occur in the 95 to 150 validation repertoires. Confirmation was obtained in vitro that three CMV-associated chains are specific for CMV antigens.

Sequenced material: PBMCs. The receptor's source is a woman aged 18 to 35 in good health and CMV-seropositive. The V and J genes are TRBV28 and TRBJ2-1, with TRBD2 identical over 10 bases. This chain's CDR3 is CASSFIAGGQFF. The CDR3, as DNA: TGTGCCAGCAGTTTTATAGCGGGGGGGCAGTTCTTC.